Below, 32 T cell receptor beta chains from the same sample are listed, as sequenced in a study of blood T cells in healthy people across ages. Together with a sample-barcoded 5' primer, a J-beta primer mix was included in a second PCR lasting roughly 6 to 12 cycles. One entry per CDR3 protein results from TCRdb running MiXCR on the 5' RACE reads. Seen here are around 780,000 distinct CDR3 sequences, roughly 24% observed once, and the top ten hold about 3%. Separately, the same data were catalogued under a study of T cells of mothers and their children.

Sequencing was done on a sample of blood. The receptors were sampled from a boy younger than 18 in good health.

The chain links TRBV5-1 to TRBJ1-4, with D tentatively TRBD1 (5 bases). The CDR3 extends over 12 amino acids. V was trimmed by 9 bases and J by 7 bases, leaving 13 bases between them. The V gene's germline CDR1 is SGHRS and CDR2 YFSETQ. DNA for the CDR3: TGCGCCAACGGGGGAGGCCGTGAAAAACTGTTTTTT. Protein: CANGGGREKLFF.

The chain uses TRBV5-1 and TRBJ2-1; D is tentatively TRBD1 or TRBD2 (5 bases each). This CDR3 is 13 amino acids long. Per the germline V gene, CDR1 is SGHRS and CDR2 is YFSETQ. V was clipped by 0 bases and J by 7 bases, with 8 bases between them. In nucleotides, the CDR3 is TGCGCCAGCAGCTTGGGGTGGGGGAATGAGCAGTTCTTC. Amino acids: CASSLGWGNEQFF.

Worth noting for this clonotype: At one of its ends the junction is not consistent with the germline gene, which may arise from a read error. The chain has TRBV29-1 and TRBJ1-3, with TRBD1 as a possible D gene (6 bases). Looked up from germline, CDR1 is SQVTM and CDR2 is ANQGSEA. There are 12 residues in the CDR3. CDR3 coding DNA: TGCAGCGTGAAATCGACAGGAAACACCATACATTTT. This sequence encodes CSVKSTGNTIHF.

In this sample, this clonotype turned up a few times. The genes are TRBV6-6 and TRBJ2-5, with a possible D match to TRBD1 (5 bases). The closer fit of TRBJ2-7 to the DNA end suggests the J call may be wrong. The germline CDR1 and CDR2 sequences are MNHNY and SVGAGI (reference sequence). The CDR3 is made up of 16 amino acids. The CDR3 loop is CASSYSSQGRSYEQYF. CDR3 DNA sequence: TGTGCCAGCAGTTACAGTTCGCAGGGTCGCTCCTACGAGCAGTACTTC.

The rearrangement links TRBV7-8 to TRBJ2-5; the D gene is possibly TRBD2 (5 bases). Germline V lookup: CDR1 SGHVS, CDR2 FQNEAQ. The V end lost 7 bases, the J end lost 7 bases, and 10 bases lay between the germline ends. The CDR3 runs to 11 residues. The CDR3, as DNA: TGTGCCAGCACCACGGGATGGACCCAGTACTTC. Translated: CASTTGWTQYF.

There are a few counts of this clonotype. The rearrangement uses TRBV5-1 and TRBJ2-5; 10 bases fit TRBD1. The CDR3 runs to 14 residues. CDR1 SGHRS and CDR2 YFSETQ come from the germline V gene. Trimming at V came to 2 bases and at J to 5 bases, leaving 3 bases not matched to a gene. CDR3 protein: CASSFPGQGETQYF. In DNA form, the CDR3 reads TGCGCCAGCAGCTTTCCGGGACAGGGGGAGACCCAGTACTTC.

This clonotype turned up a few times. A read error may account for a junction end that differs from germline. DNA of the CDR3: TGTGCCATAAAGGGACAGGGGGCGCAGGACAACGAGCAGTTCTTC. It is translated as CAIKGQGAQDNEQFF. The chain joins TRBV28 to TRBJ2-5, with 12 positions matching TRBD1. The J call could be wrong; TRBJ2-1 is a better fit for the DNA end. Germline CDR1 and CDR2: MDHEN and SYDVKM. The CDR3 has 15 residues.

The chain is built from TRBV7-9 and TRBJ1-4; TRBD1 matches 9 bases. Germline lookup yields CDR1 SEHNR and CDR2 FQNEAQ (reference sequence). J lost 10 bases, V lost 5 bases, and 11 bases had no gene match. The CDR3 runs 15 residues. The chain's CDR3 is CASSRDREYRGKLFF. The CDR3 DNA follows: TGTGCCAGCAGCAGGGACAGGGAGTACAGAGGAAAACTGTTTTTT. Variable domain in full (rest from reference TRBV7-9 and TRBJ1-4): DTGVSQNPRHKITKRGQNVTFRCDPISEHNRLYWYRQTLGQGPEFLTYFQNEAQLEKSRLLSDRFSAERPKGSFSTLEIQRTEQGDSAMYLCASSRDREYRGKLFFGSGTQLSVL.

This clonotype was seen only a few times. This chain joins TRBV6-2 or TRBV6-3 and TRBJ1-2; TRBD1 matches at 9 bases. The CDR3 is made up of 14 amino acids. Germline CDR1 reads MNHEY; CDR2 reads SVGEGT. Trimming at V came to 5 bases and at J to 6 bases, leaving 7 bases not matched to a gene. The CDR3 loop is CASSHWTGENGYTF. Written as DNA, the CDR3 is TGTGCCAGCAGTCATTGGACAGGGGAAAATGGCTACACCTTC.

This chain links TRBV29-1 with TRBJ2-1; the match to TRBD1 covers 8 bases. The trim removed 6 bases at V and 1 base at J, leaving 17 bases unmatched. Germline V gives CDR1 SQVTM, CDR2 ANQGSEA. The CDR3 runs 18 residues. CDR3 in DNA: TGCAGCGTCACTGTGCCAGCATTGGACAGGGTTTCCTACAATGAGCAGTTCTTC. Its translation: CSVTVPALDRVSYNEQFF.

This clonotype was seen only a few times. The germline gene is not matched at one end of the junction; a read error may be the cause. The chain links TRBV5-6 to TRBJ2-5, with 8 bases identical to TRBD1. The end of the DNA fits TRBJ2-1 better, so the J call may be wrong. In germline, CDR1 is SGHDT, CDR2 YYEEEE. This CDR3 spans 15 amino acids. CDR3 residues: CASSFDQGAYNGQFF. The CDR3 bases are TGTGCCAGCAGCTTCGATCAGGGGGCCTACAATGGGCAGTTCTTC.

The chain carries TRBV4-2 and TRBJ1-2; no reliable D call. Germline assignment: CDR1 LGHNA and CDR2 YNFKEQ. V lost 3 bases and J 8 bases, leaving 10 bases between the germline ends. The CDR3 totals 12 residues. The CDR3 is CASSQDGWGYTF. The CDR3 bases are TGTGCCAGCAGCCAGGACGGATGGGGCTACACCTTC.

In this sample, this clonotype turned up many times. CDR3 DNA sequence: TGTGCCAGCAGTCAAGGGGGACAGGGATATGGCTACACCTTC. It translates to CASSQGGQGYGYTF. This chain uses TRBV2 with TRBJ1-2, with 9 bases aligning to TRBD1. V was pared by 5 bases and J by 5 bases, with 6 bases of the junction left unmatched. Germline lookup yields CDR1 SNHLY and CDR2 FYNNEI. The CDR3 spans 14 residues.

This clonotype was seen more than once but under ten times. The rearrangement joins TRBV27 to TRBJ2-3, with TRBD2 identical over 8 bases. The CDR3 has 15 amino acids. Per germline, CDR1 MNHEY and CDR2 SMNVEV (reference sequence). With 5 bases clipped from V and 5 bases from J, the junction kept 9 bases outside the gene matches. This CDR3 is CASSPLGTRVDTQYF. The CDR3 DNA follows: TGTGCCAGCAGTCCCCTCGGGACTAGAGTAGATACGCAGTATTTT.

This clonotype was counted a few times. The V and J genes are TRBV6-1 and TRBJ2-7; 9 nucleotides match TRBD1. Germline V gene lookup returns CDR1 MNHNS and CDR2 SASEGT. The CDR3 totals 16 residues. The V gene end was trimmed by 6 bases and the J gene end by 1 base; junction bases not matched to a gene: 10. CDR3 sequence: CASRGDRGRVSYEQYF. CDR3 nucleotide sequence: TGTGCCAGCAGGGGAGACAGGGGGAGGGTTTCCTACGAGCAGTACTTC.

Notes on this clonotype: Germline and junction disagree at one end, which may indicate a read error. The rearrangement uses TRBV5-1 and TRBJ2-1, with 10 bases fitting TRBD1. CDR3 length equals 16 residues. The germline V gene has CDR1 SGHRS and CDR2 YFSETQ. The chain's CDR3 is CASSLIGQGGHNVQFF. As DNA, the CDR3 is TGCGCCAGCAGCTTGATCGGACAGGGGGGCCACAATGTGCAGTTCTTC.

The gene calls are TRBV7-8 and TRBJ2-6, with 9 nucleotides matching TRBD1. This CDR3 is 19 amino acids long. V shed 5 bases and J 0 bases; nucleotides not matched to a gene: 11. Germline CDR1 is SGHVS and CDR2 is FQNEAQ. CDR3 bases: TGTGCCAGCAGCCACGTGGGGACAGGGCAAAGCTCTGGGGCCAACGTCCTGACTTTC. It translates to CASSHVGTGQSSGANVLTF. Filled out from reference TRBV7-8 and TRBJ2-6, the complete variable domain reads GAGVSQSPRYKVAKRGQDVALRCDPISGHVSLFWYQQALGQGPEFLTYFQNEAQLDKSGLPSDRFFAERPEGSVSTLKIQRTQQEDSAVYLCASSHVGTGQSSGANVLTFGAGSRLTVL.

In this sample, this clonotype turned up a few times. The J gene is TRBJ1-6, the V gene TRBV20-1; possible D gene TRBD1, 5 bases. Germline CDR1 DFQATT, CDR2 SNEGSKA (reference sequence). Trimming took 3 bases from V and 7 from J, leaving 13 bases between them. The CDR3 extends over 14 amino acids. The CDR3 bases are TGCAGTGCTAGGTTGGGGCGGAGGAATTCACCCCTCCACTTT. Amino acids: CSARLGRRNSPLHF.

This clonotype was seen only a few times. The genes are TRBV11-2 and TRBJ1-2, with D tentatively TRBD1 (6 bases). CDR1 is SGHAT and CDR2 is FQNNGV in the germline V gene. Trimming removed 0 bases from V and 4 bases from J, with 12 bases in between. This CDR3 has 15 residues. CDR3 DNA: TGTGCCAGCAGCTTAGAAGGGGGTAGTTCCTATGGCTACACCTTC. Encoded protein: CASSLEGGSSYGYTF.

This chain uses TRBV12-5 with TRBJ2-7; 7 bases are shared with TRBD1. Per the germline V gene, CDR1 is LGHNT and CDR2 is FRNRAP. V trimming: 5 bases; J trimming: 4 bases; junction bases outside the gene matches: 8. The CDR3 is 14 amino acids. The CDR3 nucleotides are TGTGCTAGTGGTAGCCCCGGGACAGCGTACGAGCAGTACTTC. Translation: CASGSPGTAYEQYF.

This clonotype was seen a handful of times. This chain uses TRBV6-5 with TRBJ2-7; 7 bases map to TRBD1. CDR3 length: 15 residues. V lost 4 bases to trimming and J lost 0 bases; unmatched junction nucleotides: 6. The germline V gene encodes CDR1 MNHEY and CDR2 SVGAGI. CDR3: CASSSGKGASYEQYF. The CDR3 DNA is TGTGCCAGCAGTTCCGGGAAGGGGGCCTCCTACGAGCAGTACTTC.

CDR3 sequence: CASSLHRHEQFF. In DNA, the CDR3 is TGTGCCAGCAGTCTACATAGGCATGAGCAGTTCTTC. The chain employs TRBV27 and TRBJ2-5; D call uncertain. The DNA matches TRBJ2-1 better at its end, which makes the J call doubtful. CDR1 MNHEY and CDR2 SMNVEV come from the germline V gene (reference sequence). The CDR3 extends over 12 amino acids.

This chain links TRBV20-1 with TRBJ2-7; D gene ambiguous. Trimming left V 6 bases short and J 6 bases short, with 9 bases between. The CDR3 has 10 residues. Germline V gene data show CDR1 as DFQATT and CDR2 as SNEGSKA (reference sequence). The CDR3 nucleotides are TGCAGTGCACAAGGGTCCGAGCAGTACTTC. Translating it yields CSAQGSEQYF.

The DNA of the CDR3 is TGCGCCAGCAGCGGGCCCGCGACTAGCGGGGGGCCGTACAATGAGCAGTTCTTC. This translates into CASSGPATSGGPYNEQFF. The chain uses TRBV4-1 and TRBJ2-1; 13 positions match TRBD2. Germline CDR1 is MGHRA and CDR2 is YSYEKL. The CDR3 sequence is 18 residues long. After removal of 5 bases from V and 4 bases from J, the junction contained 11 bases not matched to a gene.

The chain links TRBV14 to TRBJ2-6; D unclear. V lost 4 bases and J 8 bases, leaving 9 bases between the germline ends. This CDR3 contains 13 residues. CDR1 is SGHDN, CDR2 FVKESK, per germline. The CDR3 DNA sequence: TGTGCCAGCAGCCGAGGCATCCCCAACGTCCTGACTTTC. Its translation is CASSRGIPNVLTF.

This clonotype was found a few times. The chain carries TRBV28 and TRBJ2-6; 7 positions agree with TRBD2. V gave up 3 bases and J gave up 0 bases; unmatched junction bases: 5. Germline CDR1 MDHEN, CDR2 SYDVKM. The length of the CDR3 is 17 residues. The DNA for the CDR3 is TGTGCCAGCAGTTTTTTGGGAGGGGCCTCTGGGGCCAACGTCCTGACTTTC. This encodes CASSFLGGASGANVLTF.

V is TRBV5-4 and J is TRBJ2-5; 10 nucleotides line up with TRBD2. The CDR3 length is 16 residues. From germline, CDR1 is SGHNT and CDR2 YYREEE (reference sequence). Trimming at V came to 0 bases and at J to 3 bases, leaving 5 bases not matched to a gene. The CDR3 loop is CASSLEGSGGKETQYF. Here the CDR3 DNA reads TGTGCCAGCAGCTTGGAGGGTAGCGGGGGGAAAGAGACCCAGTACTTC.

This chain uses TRBV5-5 with TRBJ1-2, with 9 bases fitting TRBD1. With 4 bases clipped from V and 7 bases from J, the junction kept 14 bases outside the gene matches. There are 16 residues in the CDR3. The germline CDR1 and CDR2 sequences are SGHKS and YYEKEE (reference sequence). DNA for the CDR3: TGTGCCAGCAGCCAAGGGCCGGGACAGGGTACAGGTGGCTACACCTTC. This sequence encodes CASSQGPGQGTGGYTF.

CDR3 bases: TGCGCCAGCAGCTTGTTGGCAGGGGGTTCTTCACCCCTCCACTTT. Encoded protein: CASSLLAGGSSPLHF. This chain links TRBV5-1 with TRBJ1-6, with 7 positions matching TRBD1. The junction had 7 bases not matched to a gene; V was cut back by 1 base and J by 9 bases. This CDR3 contains 15 residues. Per germline, CDR1 SGHRS and CDR2 YFSETQ.

J is TRBJ1-4 and V is TRBV5-1; D ambiguous. This CDR3 is built from 16 residues. Germline CDR1 and CDR2: SGHRS and YFSETQ. The V end was cut by 4 bases, the J end by 4 bases, with 17 bases between. DNA of the CDR3: TGCGCCAGCAGCCACTCAGCTGGGGAACGTAATGAAAAACTGTTTTTT. Amino acid sequence: CASSHSAGERNEKLFF. The full variable domain, rest sourced from reference TRBV5-1 and TRBJ1-4, is KAGVTQTPRYLIKTRGQQVTLSCSPISGHRSVSWYQQTPGQGLQFLFEYFSETQRNKGNFPGRFSGRQFSNSRSEMNVSTLELGDSALYLCASSHSAGERNEKLFFGSGTQLSVL.

This chain uses TRBV4-2 with TRBJ1-2; possible D gene TRBD1, 5 bases. This CDR3 spans 15 amino acids. Trimming removed 4 bases from V and 1 base from J, with 13 bases in between. The germline CDR1 and CDR2 sequences are LGHNA and YNFKEQ. For the CDR3, the DNA is TGTGCCAGCAGCCCCAGGGCGAACGATAACTATGGCTACACCTTC. Translated: CASSPRANDNYGYTF.

The chain recombines TRBV27 with TRBJ1-6; 7 nucleotides align to TRBD1. Germline CDR1 MNHEY, CDR2 SMNVEV (reference sequence). Trimming removed 4 bases from V and 11 bases from J; junction bases left unmatched: 2. The CDR3 extends over 12 amino acids. In DNA, the CDR3 is TGTGCCAGCAGTTCCAGGGGGGCACCCCTCCACTTT. Translated: CASSSRGAPLHF.